These T cell receptor beta chains were read from a single sample in a study of cytomegalovirus exposure and HLA in healthy donors. Clones were sequenced by immunoSEQ multiplex PCR, and TCRdb holds only the in-frame ones, with some missing. The table lists almost 65,000 clones, around 89% of them singletons. Sequencing was performed on PBMCs. All receptors derive from a woman aged 18 to 35 in good health and CMV-seronegative. Both conserved end residues are part of each CDR3. A D gene is named only where the DNA matches it firmly. Only part of the rows carry a size: once, few, many, or a class if the clone is expanded.

cdr3_nt: TGTGCCAGCAGTTACGGGACAGAAGGAAACACCATATATTTT
cdr3_aa: CASSYGTEGNTIYF
clone_size: -
j_call: TRBJ1-3
v_call: TRBV6-5
d_call: TRBD1

cdr3_nt: TGTGCCAGCTCGGGACTCGGCCCTCCTAACTATGGCTACACCTTC
cdr3_aa: CASSGLGPPNYGYTF
clone_size: -
j_call: TRBJ1-2
v_call: TRBV7-9
d_call: -

cdr3_nt: TGTGCCAGCACCGGCCGGGACAGGGGAAAGACCCAGTACTTC
cdr3_aa: CASTGRDRGKTQYF
clone_size: -
j_call: TRBJ2-5
v_call: TRBV28
d_call: TRBD1

cdr3_nt: TGTGCCAGCAGCTTAGCCAGGGCCGAGAATACCGGGGAGCTGTTTTTT
cdr3_aa: CASSLARAENTGELFF
clone_size: once
j_call: TRBJ2-2
v_call: TRBV7-6
d_call: -

cdr3_nt: TGTGCCAGCAGCTTATCCGGGAGCCTCACTGAAGCTTTCTTT
cdr3_aa: CASSLSGSLTEAFF
clone_size: -
j_call: TRBJ1-1
v_call: TRBV7-3
d_call: -

cdr3_nt: TGTGCCAGCAGCTTGGGGCTAGCGGGAGCCCTTGATACGCAGTATTTT
cdr3_aa: CASSLGLAGALDTQYF
clone_size: -
j_call: TRBJ2-3
v_call: TRBV5-5
d_call: TRBD2

cdr3_nt: TGTGCCAGCAGTGGACTCTCACGGGGTTCCTACGAGCAGTACTTC
cdr3_aa: CASSGLSRGSYEQYF
clone_size: -
j_call: TRBJ2-7
v_call: TRBV6-5
d_call: -

cdr3_nt: TGTGCCTGGAGTATTACAGGGGGCGAATCTTCTGGCTACACCTTC
cdr3_aa: CAWSITGGESSGYTF
clone_size: -
j_call: TRBJ1-2
v_call: TRBV30
d_call: TRBD1

cdr3_nt: TGCGCCAGCAGCTTGGTAGCAGGGCAAGGTGGCTACACCTTC
cdr3_aa: CASSLVAGQGGYTF
clone_size: -
j_call: TRBJ1-2
v_call: TRBV5-1
d_call: -

cdr3_nt: TGTGCCAGCAGGCAAACCACAGGGGAAGGCACTGAAGCTTTCTTT
cdr3_aa: CASRQTTGEGTEAFF
clone_size: -
j_call: TRBJ1-1
v_call: TRBV7-8
d_call: TRBD1

cdr3_nt: TGTGCCAGCAGTGCCAACGGGGGGGATAGCAATCAGCCCCAGCATTTT
cdr3_aa: CASSANGGDSNQPQHF
clone_size: -
j_call: TRBJ1-5
v_call: TRBV6-4
d_call: -

cdr3_nt: TGTGCCAGCAGCTTAGCGCCGGGAGGGGCAGATACGCAGTATTTT
cdr3_aa: CASSLAPGGADTQYF
clone_size: -
j_call: TRBJ2-3
v_call: TRBV7-2
d_call: TRBD2

cdr3_nt: TGTGCCAGCAGCTTCGGGACAGGGGGCGGACTGGATGAAAAACTGTTTTTT
cdr3_aa: CASSFGTGGGLDEKLFF
clone_size: -
j_call: TRBJ1-4
v_call: TRBV7-9
d_call: TRBD1

cdr3_nt: TGTGCCAGCATCGCGGTGTTCGCGTCGGGCTACACCTTC
cdr3_aa: CASIAVFASGYTF
clone_size: -
j_call: TRBJ1-2
v_call: TRBV7-9
d_call: -

cdr3_nt: TGTGCCAGCTCACCACCAAGCGGGAGTGGAGCCGGGGAGCTGTTTTTT
cdr3_aa: CASSPPSGSGAGELFF
clone_size: -
j_call: TRBJ2-2
v_call: TRBV18
d_call: TRBD2

cdr3_nt: TGTGCCAGCAGCTTGGCCAGAAGCGGGAGAAAGTTTGCCGGGGAGCTGTTTTTT
cdr3_aa: CASSLARSGRKFAGELFF
clone_size: -
j_call: TRBJ2-2
v_call: TRBV5-8
d_call: TRBD2

cdr3_nt: TGTGCCTGTGACTCCGGGACTAGCAAATCCTACGAGCAGTACTTC
cdr3_aa: CACDSGTSKSYEQYF
clone_size: -
j_call: TRBJ2-7
v_call: TRBV30
d_call: TRBD2

cdr3_nt: TGCAGCGTTGGGGGTGGAGGGGGCGATGGTAGCAATCAGCCCCAGCATTTT
cdr3_aa: CSVGGGGGDGSNQPQHF
clone_size: -
j_call: TRBJ1-5
v_call: TRBV29-1
d_call: TRBD1

cdr3_nt: TGTGCCAGTAGTATCCCGACAGGGAGTAGGAGTCAGCCCCAGCATTTT
cdr3_aa: CASSIPTGSRSQPQHF
clone_size: -
j_call: TRBJ1-5
v_call: TRBV19
d_call: TRBD1

cdr3_nt: TGTGCCAGCAGCCTCCTAGCGGGCTCCTACGAGCAGTACTTC
cdr3_aa: CASSLLAGSYEQYF
clone_size: -
j_call: TRBJ2-7
v_call: TRBV27
d_call: TRBD2

cdr3_nt: TGTGCCAGCAGCCACGGGCCCTCACAGGGAAACGGTGAAAAACTGTTTTTT
cdr3_aa: CASSHGPSQGNGEKLFF
clone_size: -
j_call: TRBJ1-4
v_call: TRBV7-2
d_call: -

cdr3_nt: TGTGCCAGTAGTATTTTGGACAAATACAATGAGCAGTTCTTC
cdr3_aa: CASSILDKYNEQFF
clone_size: -
j_call: TRBJ2-1
v_call: TRBV19
d_call: -

cdr3_nt: TGCACCACAGGGAGCACTGAAGCTTTCTTT
cdr3_aa: CTTGSTEAFF
clone_size: -
j_call: TRBJ1-1
v_call: TRBV20-1
d_call: -

cdr3_nt: TGTGCCAGCAGTGCCTACCGGGACAGGGGATACGAGCAGTACTTC
cdr3_aa: CASSAYRDRGYEQYF
clone_size: -
j_call: TRBJ2-7
v_call: TRBV2
d_call: TRBD1

cdr3_nt: TGTGCCAGCTCACCAGCTAGCGCGAGCTCCTACAATGAGCAGTTCTTC
cdr3_aa: CASSPASASSYNEQFF
clone_size: -
j_call: TRBJ2-1
v_call: TRBV18
d_call: -

cdr3_nt: TGTGCCAGCAGCTCCCCGGGACTAGCGGCCTACGAGCAGTACTTC
cdr3_aa: CASSSPGLAAYEQYF
clone_size: -
j_call: TRBJ2-7
v_call: TRBV11-2
d_call: TRBD2

cdr3_nt: TGTGCCAGCACTTTGGACAGGGAGGGCTACAATGAGCAGTTCTTC
cdr3_aa: CASTLDREGYNEQFF
clone_size: -
j_call: TRBJ2-1
v_call: TRBV28
d_call: -

cdr3_nt: TGTGCCAGCAGTTTATCTAGGACAGGGGTATTGGAGACCCAGTACTTC
cdr3_aa: CASSLSRTGVLETQYF
clone_size: -
j_call: TRBJ2-5
v_call: TRBV27
d_call: TRBD1

cdr3_nt: TGTGCCAGTAGTCGAGGGGACAGGGTGGCTGAAGCTTTCTTT
cdr3_aa: CASSRGDRVAEAFF
clone_size: few
j_call: TRBJ1-1
v_call: TRBV19
d_call: TRBD1

cdr3_nt: TGTGCCAGCAGCTTAGGGGGACTAGCGGGAGAGACCCAGTACTTC
cdr3_aa: CASSLGGLAGETQYF
clone_size: -
j_call: TRBJ2-5
v_call: TRBV7-2
d_call: TRBD2

cdr3_nt: TGTGCCAGCAGCTTAATGGGAGGGCCTAATAATGAAAAACTGTTTTTT
cdr3_aa: CASSLMGGPNNEKLFF
clone_size: -
j_call: TRBJ1-4
v_call: TRBV7-9
d_call: -

cdr3_nt: TGCGCCAGCAGCCAGAGGACTCTAACCTACGAGCAGTACTTC
cdr3_aa: CASSQRTLTYEQYF
clone_size: -
j_call: TRBJ2-7
v_call: TRBV4-1
d_call: -

cdr3_nt: TGTGCCACCAGCAGAGATCGGGGGGCGCCTGCTGGCTACACCTTC
cdr3_aa: CATSRDRGAPAGYTF
clone_size: -
j_call: TRBJ1-2
v_call: TRBV15
d_call: -

cdr3_nt: TGTGCCAGTAGTATGAGGAGGGAGCGCTTCCCAGCGAGAAACTATGGCTACACCTTC
cdr3_aa: CASSMRRERFPARNYGYTF
clone_size: once
j_call: TRBJ1-2
v_call: TRBV19
d_call: -

cdr3_nt: TGTGCCAGCTCACCTCGGGTCTCATCGGGCAATGAGCAGTTCTTC
cdr3_aa: CASSPRVSSGNEQFF
clone_size: -
j_call: TRBJ2-1
v_call: TRBV18
d_call: -

cdr3_nt: TGTGCCAGTAGTAGAGACAGGGCTAATCAGCCCCAGCATTTT
cdr3_aa: CASSRDRANQPQHF
clone_size: -
j_call: TRBJ1-5
v_call: TRBV19
d_call: TRBD1

cdr3_nt: TGTGCCAGCAGTGAAGCGCAGGGGGAAAATTCGTTGGAGACCCAGTACTTC
cdr3_aa: CASSEAQGENSLETQYF
clone_size: -
j_call: TRBJ2-5
v_call: TRBV6-1
d_call: TRBD1

cdr3_nt: TGTGCCAGCAGTGTCAGGGTCTACACTGAAGCTTTCTTT
cdr3_aa: CASSVRVYTEAFF
clone_size: -
j_call: TRBJ1-1
v_call: TRBV9
d_call: -

cdr3_nt: TGCGCCAGCAGCTACCCGAGCGGGCGCCAAGAGACCCAGTACTTC
cdr3_aa: CASSYPSGRQETQYF
clone_size: -
j_call: TRBJ2-5
v_call: TRBV5-1
d_call: -

cdr3_nt: TGTGCCAGCAGCGCGGCTCAGGGTTCTGAAGCTTTCTTT
cdr3_aa: CASSAAQGSEAFF
clone_size: -
j_call: TRBJ1-1
v_call: TRBV11-2
d_call: -

cdr3_nt: TGTGCCAGCAGCTTAGTCTCGACAAGTAGCAATCAGCCCCAGCATTTT
cdr3_aa: CASSLVSTSSNQPQHF
clone_size: -
j_call: TRBJ1-5
v_call: TRBV7-9
d_call: -

cdr3_nt: TGCGCCAGCAGCCAAGACTCGGGGGACACAGATACGCAGTATTTT
cdr3_aa: CASSQDSGDTDTQYF
clone_size: -
j_call: TRBJ2-3
v_call: TRBV4-3
d_call: -

cdr3_nt: TGTGCCTGGACCCGAAATCGGGGCGGGGAGCTGTTTTTT
cdr3_aa: CAWTRNRGGELFF
clone_size: -
j_call: TRBJ2-2
v_call: TRBV30
d_call: -

cdr3_nt: TGTGCCAGCAGTTGGGACTCCACAGATACGCAGTATTTT
cdr3_aa: CASSWDSTDTQYF
clone_size: -
j_call: TRBJ2-3
v_call: TRBV6-4
d_call: -

cdr3_nt: TGTGCCAGCATCCGGACAGGGGGACCAGATACGCAGTATTTT
cdr3_aa: CASIRTGGPDTQYF
clone_size: -
j_call: TRBJ2-3
v_call: TRBV6-1
d_call: TRBD1

cdr3_nt: TGCGCCAGCAGTGAGTCTCGACAGGGGGCCTTCGAGCAGTACTTC
cdr3_aa: CASSESRQGAFEQYF
clone_size: few
j_call: TRBJ2-7
v_call: TRBV10-1
d_call: TRBD1

cdr3_nt: TGTGCCAGCAGCTTGGTAGCGGGAGGCGGCAATGAGCAGTTCTTC
cdr3_aa: CASSLVAGGGNEQFF
clone_size: -
j_call: TRBJ2-1
v_call: TRBV5-6
d_call: TRBD2

cdr3_nt: TGCACCAGCAGCCAAGTACTGACTGGGGGGGCGGGCGAGATCACAGATACGCAGTATTTT
cdr3_aa: CTSSQVLTGGAGEITDTQYF
clone_size: -
j_call: TRBJ2-3
v_call: TRBV1
d_call: -

cdr3_nt: TGTGCCAGCAGTACCTACAGGGATGCTAGCAATCAGCCCCAGCATTTT
cdr3_aa: CASSTYRDASNQPQHF
clone_size: few
j_call: TRBJ1-5
v_call: TRBV28
d_call: -

cdr3_nt: TGTGCCAGTAGCCTTCTCCAGACAGGGGATCGAGAAAAACTGTTTTTT
cdr3_aa: CASSLLQTGDREKLFF
clone_size: -
j_call: TRBJ1-4
v_call: TRBV19
d_call: TRBD1

cdr3_nt: TGTGCCAGCAGCTTGGACAGCGCGAACACCGGGGAGCTGTTTTTT
cdr3_aa: CASSLDSANTGELFF
clone_size: -
j_call: TRBJ2-2
v_call: TRBV7-6
d_call: -

cdr3_nt: TGTGCCAGTGGGAGGACGGCAGATACGCAGTATTTT
cdr3_aa: CASGRTADTQYF
clone_size: -
j_call: TRBJ2-3
v_call: TRBV19
d_call: -

cdr3_nt: TGTGCCAGCAGCCTCCGGGGACAGGGGACCGAGCAGTACTTC
cdr3_aa: CASSLRGQGTEQYF
clone_size: -
j_call: TRBJ2-7
v_call: TRBV14
d_call: TRBD1

cdr3_nt: TGTGCCAGCAGCTTAGGAGCCAGCCGGGAGCAGTACTTC
cdr3_aa: CASSLGASREQYF
clone_size: -
j_call: TRBJ2-7
v_call: TRBV7-3
d_call: -

cdr3_nt: TGTGCCAGCACCCCAGGACTAGCTCTGGGCTACAATGAGCAGTTCTTC
cdr3_aa: CASTPGLALGYNEQFF
clone_size: -
j_call: TRBJ2-1
v_call: TRBV7-3
d_call: TRBD2

cdr3_nt: TGTGCCAGCAGCCAGACAGAGAACACTGAAGCTTTCTTT
cdr3_aa: CASSQTENTEAFF
clone_size: -
j_call: TRBJ1-1
v_call: TRBV7-3
d_call: -

cdr3_nt: TGTGCCAGCAGTCGAAAGACCGGGGGCAATCAGCCCCAGCATTTT
cdr3_aa: CASSRKTGGNQPQHF
clone_size: -
j_call: TRBJ1-5
v_call: TRBV6-5
d_call: -